Below, 21 T cell receptor beta chains from the same sample are listed, as sequenced in a study of fetal regulatory T cell absence and autoimmunity. TCRdb's table, derived via immunoSEQ multiplex PCR, lists solely in-frame clones and lacks some. The table has 95,000 to 100,000 clones, approximately 75% seen once; the top ten hold 2%. Sample: pancreas tissue. These receptors were obtained from a male donor with IPEX syndrome.

This clone appeared a single time. The V call is TRBV7-2, the J call TRBJ2-5, with 11 bases fitting TRBD2. The CDR3 is made up of 15 amino acids. Unmatched junction bases numbered 6, after V lost 5 bases and J lost 4 bases. Germline V gene data show CDR1 as SGHTA and CDR2 as FQGNSA. The CDR3 sequence is CASSPGLAARETQYF. CDR3 in DNA: TGTGCCAGCAGCCCGGGACTAGCGGCGCGAGAGACCCAGTACTTC.

This rearrangement joins TRBV7-6 to TRBJ1-1, with 11 bases aligning to TRBD1. The CDR3 spans 14 residues. The V gene's germline CDR1 is SGHVS and CDR2 FNYEAQ. Trimming cost V 5 bases and J 2 bases; bases outside gene matches: 1. The CDR3 protein is CASSRTGGNTEAFF. The CDR3 DNA sequence: TGTGCCAGCAGCCGGACAGGGGGCAACACTGAAGCTTTCTTT. The full variable domain, rest sourced from reference TRBV7-6 and TRBJ1-1, is GAGVSQSPRYKVTKRGQDVALRCDPISGHVSLYWYRQALGQGPEFLTYFNYEAQQDKSGLPNDRFSAERPEGSISTLTIQRTEQRDSAMYRCASSRTGGNTEAFFGQGTRLTVV.

This clone was picked up one time. The chain combines TRBV19 with TRBJ1-3; maybe TRBD1 (6 bases). Trimming cost V 7 bases and J 4 bases, with 14 bases left between them. CDR3 length: 14 amino acids. Germline CDR1 is LNHDA and CDR2 is SQIVND (reference sequence). The CDR3 sequence is CASIPRGGGNTIYF. The CDR3 DNA reads as TGTGCCAGTATCCCCAGGGGCGGAGGAAACACCATATATTTT. The complete variable domain, with remaining parts taken from reference TRBV19 and TRBJ1-3, reads DGGITQSPKYLFRKEGQNVTLSCEQNLNHDAMYWYRQDPGQGLRLIYYSQIVNDFQKGDIAEGYSVSREKKESFPLTVTSAQKNPTAFYLCASIPRGGGNTIYFGEGSWLTVV.

CDR3 DNA sequence: TGTGCCAGCAGAAAATCCGGGACTGACGAAAAACTGTTTTTT. It yields the protein CASRKSGTDEKLFF. This chain joins TRBV6-6 and TRBJ1-4; D is perhaps TRBD1 (5 bases). Germline CDR1 is MNHNY and CDR2 is SVGAGI (reference sequence). The CDR3 contains 14 residues. V shed 6 bases and J shed 8 bases, with 16 bases lying between them.

The chain has TRBV6-1 and TRBJ2-7, with 10 nucleotides matching TRBD2. The CDR3 covers 18 residues. V was clipped by 1 base and J by 3 bases; unmatched bases: 12. Germline assignment: CDR1 MNHNS and CDR2 SASEGT. CDR3 nucleotide sequence: TGTGCCAGCAGTGAAGGGTCTCCATTACTAGCGGGGATCTACGAGCAGTACTTC. It translates to CASSEGSPLLAGIYEQYF.

This rearrangement joins TRBV6-6 to TRBJ1-2, with 9 bases identical to TRBD1. The CDR3 has 14 amino acids. V shed 2 bases, J shed 4 bases, and the junction held 2 bases outside the gene matches. The germline V gene has CDR1 MNHNY and CDR2 SVGAGI (reference sequence). The CDR3 here is CASSYPTGGYGYTF. The CDR3 DNA is TGTGCCAGCAGTTACCCGACAGGGGGCTATGGCTACACCTTC.

The chain employs TRBV10-3 and TRBJ2-7; TRBD2 matches 12 bases. Germline lookup yields CDR1 ENHRY and CDR2 SYGVKD. V shed 3 bases, J shed 4 bases, and the junction held 4 bases outside the gene matches. This CDR3 contains 15 residues. CDR3 residues: CAISEASGGAYEQYF. DNA for the CDR3: TGTGCCATCAGTGAAGCTAGCGGGGGGGCTTACGAGCAGTACTTC.

This clone was found a few times. This chain uses TRBV10-3 with TRBJ2-7; D may match TRBD1 or TRBD2 (6 bases each). Germline CDR1 is ENHRY and CDR2 is SYGVKD. The CDR3 has 16 residues. V lost 3 bases and J 2 bases, leaving 17 bases between the germline ends. The CDR3 DNA sequence: TGTGCCATCAGTGATTGGCCGGGGGCGAATCCCTACGAGCAGTACTTC. Its translation: CAISDWPGANPYEQYF.

This chain links TRBV7-8 with TRBJ1-1; 7 bases map to TRBD1. This CDR3 comprises 14 residues. Germline V lookup: CDR1 SGHVS, CDR2 FQNEAQ. J was trimmed by 0 bases and V by 5 bases; bases with no gene match: 3. The chain's CDR3 is CASSKDRVNTEAFF. For the CDR3, the DNA is TGTGCCAGCAGCAAAGACAGGGTGAACACTGAAGCTTTCTTT.

The rearrangement links TRBV5-4 to TRBJ2-3; 16 bases are shared with TRBD2. Unmatched junction bases numbered 5, after V lost 1 base and J lost 6 bases. The CDR3 extends over 17 amino acids. CDR1 is SGHNT, CDR2 YYREEE, per germline (reference sequence). The CDR3 bases are TGTGCCAGCAGCTTGCGGGGACTAGCGGGGGGGCTGGATACGCAGTATTTT. Translating it yields CASSLRGLAGGLDTQYF.

The chain couples TRBV6-5 to TRBJ2-2; TRBD2 matches at 9 bases. The CDR3 consists of 15 residues. Unmatched junction bases numbered 6, after V lost 5 bases and J lost 5 bases. Germline CDR1 reads MNHEY; CDR2 reads SVGAGI. The CDR3 spells CASSGAGGRTGELFF. The CDR3 DNA reads TGTGCCAGCAGTGGCGCGGGGGGGCGAACCGGGGAGCTGTTTTTT.

V gene TRBV6-5 combines with J gene TRBJ2-5; D call uncertain. From germline, CDR1 is MNHEY and CDR2 SVGAGI. V lost 0 bases, J lost 1 base, and 12 bases lay in between. The CDR3 sequence is 16 residues long. The DNA for the CDR3 is TGTGCCAGCAGTTACTCGAGACGGACGAGCCAAGAGACCCAGTACTTC. As protein: CASSYSRRTSQETQYF.

CDR3 in DNA: TGTGCCAGCAGTCCCGGGTCCTCCTACGAGCAGTACTTC. It is translated as CASSPGSSYEQYF. The chain couples TRBV5-5 to TRBJ2-7, with no clear D. The CDR3 has 13 residues. The V end was cut by 5 bases, the J end by 0 bases, with 9 bases between. Germline values: CDR1 SGHKS, CDR2 YYEKEE (reference sequence).

The rearrangement uses TRBV9 and TRBJ2-1; D may match TRBD1 or TRBD2 (7 bases each). The CDR3 consists of 16 residues. Between the trimmed V and J ends, which lost 3 bases and 3 bases, there was a span of 16 bases. The germline gives CDR1 SGDLS, CDR2 YYNGEE. The CDR3 DNA follows: TGTGCCAGCAGCGCCTTTACAGGGGAGGGCTACAATGAGCAGTTCTTC. Translating it yields CASSAFTGEGYNEQFF.

The chain carries TRBV27 and TRBJ2-3; D might be TRBD1 (6 bases). With 2 bases removed from V and 0 bases from J, the gap between germline ends came to 12 bases. Germline values: CDR1 MNHEY, CDR2 SMNVEV (reference sequence). This CDR3 is built from 16 residues. CDR3 in DNA: TGTGCCAGCAGTTTAGTACAGGGCTATAGCACAGATACGCAGTATTTT. Amino acid sequence: CASSLVQGYSTDTQYF.

V is TRBV9 and J is TRBJ2-7; 10 bases line up with TRBD2. CDR1 is SGDLS, CDR2 YYNGEE, per germline. The CDR3 totals 17 residues. Trimming removed 0 bases from V and 0 bases from J; junction bases left unmatched: 6. This chain's CDR3 is CASSVVLAGEGSYEQYF. For the CDR3, the DNA is TGTGCCAGCAGCGTAGTCCTAGCGGGAGAAGGCTCCTACGAGCAGTACTTC.

A few counts support this clone. The rearrangement uses TRBV19 and TRBJ1-2, with D perhaps TRBD1 (6 bases). The germline CDR1 and CDR2 sequences are LNHDA and SQIVND (reference sequence). V lost 0 bases and J lost 4, with 12 bases in between. This CDR3 comprises 15 residues. Here the CDR3 reads CASSIDSGQFYGYTF. The CDR3 region has the DNA TGTGCCAGTAGTATAGATTCCGGACAGTTCTATGGCTACACCTTC.

The rearrangement links TRBV19 to TRBJ2-7; perhaps TRBD2 as D (7 bases). V was trimmed by 10 bases and J by 3 bases, leaving 19 bases between them. The germline gives CDR1 LNHDA, CDR2 SQIVND (reference sequence). CDR3 length: 14 amino acids. The CDR3 nucleotides are TGTGCCACCTCGCGGGGGCTCTGGGGCTACGAGCAGTACTTC. Protein sequence: CATSRGLWGYEQYF. Based on the CDR3 plus reference TRBV19 and TRBJ2-7, the full variable domain is DGGITQSPKYLFRKEGQNVTLSCEQNLNHDAMYWYRQDPGQGLRLIYYSQIVNDFQKGDIAEGYSVSREKKESFPLTVTSAQKNPTAFYLCATSRGLWGYEQYFGPGTRLTVT.

This chain uses TRBV27 with TRBJ2-1, with TRBD2 identical over 7 bases. The CDR3 covers 14 residues. V shed 5 bases, J shed 4 bases, and the junction held 5 bases outside the gene matches. Germline-derived CDR1 and CDR2 are MNHEY and SMNVEV (reference sequence). The CDR3 region has the DNA TGTGCCAGCAGTGTCTCTAGCGGATACAATGAGCAGTTCTTC. Its protein product is CASSVSSGYNEQFF.

In this sample, this clone turned up once. This chain uses TRBV21-1 with TRBJ1-2. TRBV21-1 is designated a pseudogene. The CDR3 contains 12 residues. CDR3 amino acids: CASSKGVVKGTF. The CDR3 region has the DNA TGTGCCAGCAGCAAGGGGGTTGTAAAGGGGACCTTC.

The chain uses TRBV2 and TRBJ2-3, with 8 positions matching TRBD2. The V and J ends lost 6 bases and 4 bases, in that order; junction bases with no gene match: 0. Germline CDR1 SNHLY, CDR2 FYNNEI. This CDR3 has 12 amino acids. In DNA, the CDR3 is TGTGCCAGCAGGGGACTAGCAGATACGCAGTATTTT. It specifies CASRGLADTQYF.